The sequence of this TCR beta chain was determined in a study of blood T cell repertoires in COVID-19 (dated by TCRdb to about 2020). About the full investigation: Samples covering the acute and convalescent phases of COVID-19 were provided by collaborators in the United States, Italy and Spain. The prospective study material was composed of cDNA or gDNA derived from T cells, B-cell-depleted T cells, or PBMCs. The samples were drawn from the first 160 participants of the ongoing ImmuneRACE study and from under 1,500 subjects provided by 6 global collaborators. A freely available public database, intended as a resource for researchers studying the immune response to SARS-CoV-2, is where the repertoires were released. Subjects who had been exposed to COVID-19, were actively infected with it, or had recovered from it provided the deeply sampled blood TCRbeta repertoires that made up the dataset. The sample metadata nearly always contained a de-identified subject ID, COVID-19 status, age in years and sex. HLA class I and class II types, where available, came from metadata supplied by the sample provider rather than from assay-based typing. Results and caveats for the whole study, not just this receptor: How much clinical and demographic metadata was included differed by source and by participant, and the metadata was provided uncurated.

Each collaborating institution followed its own protocols to collect whole blood in K2EDTA tubes. Collaborator samples were shipped for TCRbeta analysis as frozen whole blood, isolated PBMCs, or DNA extracted from either sample type. TCRbeta CDR3 regions were amplified from genomic DNA by means of the immunoSEQ Assay, a bias-controlled multiplex PCR. The study's processing was this. The number of nucleated cells in each sample was estimated from the amplification of reference gene primers within the assay. Sequence reads were collapsed and filtered to measure the absolute abundance of every unique TCRbeta CDR3 rearrangement. Productive Simpson clonality was computed per sample as the square root of Simpson's diversity index over productive rearrangements. In TCRdb, the immuneACCESS table is reduced to in-frame sequences with V and J assigned. These tables do not hold every clone; where another copy was compared, an unresolved V gene accounts for under half, and the others remain unexplained. Clone size and V and J calls were adopted from that table, with D and trimming inferred from the DNA. This sample comprises tens of thousands of clones, about 88% of them detected only once. Around 10% of the sample comes from the top ten.

Concerning this clone: This receptor's antigen is unknown. No base-level quality is on record; no much larger clone is a single base apart.

Via the germline V gene, CDR1 is SGHRS and CDR2 YFSETQ. Measured from the cysteine to the phenylalanine, the CDR3 is 13 residues long. Just the 39-base CDR3 DNA is kept, in frame starting at base 1. The trim is 0 bases for V and 5 bases for J, with a gap of 6 bases between the germline ends. This chain is built from TRBV5-1 and TRBJ1-5; the D segment could be TRBD1, given 6 matching bases. The TCR comes from a man in his 70s with active or convalescent COVID-19. The sequencing input was peripheral blood. The CDR3 region reads CASSLDRDQPQHF. At the DNA level, the sequence is TGCGCCAGCAGCTTGGACAGGGATCAGCCCCAGCATTTT.